This is a list of T cell receptor beta chains from one sample in a study of T cell changes during pregnancy in multiple sclerosis. The protocol was immunoSEQ multiplex PCR, while the TCRdb copy is restricted to in-frame clones and leaves out a portion. The table includes about 99,000 clones, roughly nine tenths detected once. Source: peripheral blood, taken after pregnancy. These receptors all come from a female donor with multiple sclerosis, enrolled in a pregnancy study. Each CDR3 is given with its conserved first and last residue. D genes are given only for firm matches. Clone size is not always given. Where it is, it says once, few, many or a class for expanded clones.

clone size: .; D gene: .; J gene: TRBJ2-7; V gene: TRBV5-1; CDR3 DNA: TGCGCCAGCAGCTTGGCCACATCAGGAGGTGGGCAGTACTTC; CDR3 protein: CASSLATSGGGQYF
clone size: .; D gene: .; J gene: TRBJ1-1; V gene: TRBV19; CDR3 DNA: TGTGCCAGTAGTATACTTGTCGACAGGACGAGATTGAACACTGAAGCTTTCTTT; CDR3 protein: CASSILVDRTRLNTEAFF
clone size: once; D gene: TRBD1; J gene: TRBJ1-2; V gene: TRBV14; CDR3 DNA: TGTGCCAGCAGCGAAGGACAGGGTGCCTATGGCTACACCTTC; CDR3 protein: CASSEGQGAYGYTF
clone size: .; D gene: .; J gene: TRBJ2-7; V gene: TRBV2; CDR3 DNA: TGTGCCAGCAACTTCAAGCGACTGGACTCCTACGAGCAGTACTTC; CDR3 protein: CASNFKRLDSYEQYF
clone size: .; D gene: TRBD1; J gene: TRBJ2-7; V gene: TRBV7-2; CDR3 DNA: TGTGCCAGCAGCTTTAGGGACAGAATCTACGAGCAGTACTTC; CDR3 protein: CASSFRDRIYEQYF
clone size: .; D gene: .; J gene: TRBJ1-1; V gene: TRBV6-1; CDR3 DNA: TGTGCCAGCACCCGAGATCCGGGTTCTAAAACTGAAGCTTTCTTT; CDR3 protein: CASTRDPGSKTEAFF
clone size: .; D gene: .; J gene: TRBJ2-7; V gene: TRBV27; CDR3 DNA: TGTGCCAGCAGTAGGACTACCTCCTACGAGCAGTACTTC; CDR3 protein: CASSRTTSYEQYF
clone size: once; D gene: TRBD2; J gene: TRBJ2-1; V gene: TRBV19; CDR3 DNA: TGTGCCACCCAACCGGCGGGGGGGAGAATATACAATGAGCAGTTCTTC; CDR3 protein: CATQPAGGRIYNEQFF
clone size: .; D gene: TRBD2; J gene: TRBJ2-7; V gene: TRBV2; CDR3 DNA: TGTGCCAGCAGTGAAGGTCGGGCTAGCGGCTACGAGCAGTACTTC; CDR3 protein: CASSEGRASGYEQYF
clone size: .; D gene: .; J gene: TRBJ1-6; V gene: TRBV6-5; CDR3 DNA: TGTGCCAGCAGTTACGCAGGGGAAAATTCACCCCTCCACTTT; CDR3 protein: CASSYAGENSPLHF
clone size: .; D gene: TRBD1; J gene: TRBJ2-3; V gene: TRBV18; CDR3 DNA: TGTGCCAGCTCACCGCGGACAGGATCGCATCTATCTAGCACAGATACGCAGTATTTT; CDR3 protein: CASSPRTGSHLSSTDTQYF
clone size: .; D gene: .; J gene: TRBJ1-2; V gene: TRBV6-6; CDR3 DNA: TGTGCCAGCAGTCGGGGGGGTAGGGTCTCGGGTGGCTACACCTTC; CDR3 protein: CASSRGGRVSGGYTF
clone size: .; D gene: .; J gene: TRBJ2-4; V gene: TRBV4-1; CDR3 DNA: TGCGCCAGCAGCAGCGGGTTTGTGGCCAAAAACATTCAGTACTTC; CDR3 protein: CASSSGFVAKNIQYF
clone size: .; D gene: .; J gene: TRBJ2-1; V gene: TRBV19; CDR3 DNA: TGTGCCAGTAGTATTTCGAGCTCCTACAATGAGCAGTTCTTC; CDR3 protein: CASSISSSYNEQFF
clone size: few; D gene: .; J gene: TRBJ2-7; V gene: TRBV30; CDR3 DNA: TGTGCCTGGAGACTCCCCGGGGCCTACGAGCAGTACTTC; CDR3 protein: CAWRLPGAYEQYF
clone size: .; D gene: TRBD1; J gene: TRBJ2-2; V gene: TRBV25-1; CDR3 DNA: TGTGCCAGCAGTGACACCTCGGGACAGGGGTCCACCGGGGAGCTGTTTTTT; CDR3 protein: CASSDTSGQGSTGELFF
clone size: .; D gene: .; J gene: TRBJ1-1; V gene: TRBV6-1; CDR3 DNA: TGTGCCAGCAGTGAGTATCAACCCGGAGGCACTGAAGCTTTCTTT; CDR3 protein: CASSEYQPGGTEAFF
clone size: .; D gene: .; J gene: TRBJ1-1; V gene: TRBV5-4; CDR3 DNA: TGTGCCAGCAGCTTGGGGACAGTGAACACTGAAGCTTTCTTT; CDR3 protein: CASSLGTVNTEAFF
clone size: once; D gene: TRBD1; J gene: TRBJ1-2; V gene: TRBV5-1; CDR3 DNA: TGCGCCAGCAGCTCAAGGGACAGGAGAGGTGGCTACACCTTC; CDR3 protein: CASSSRDRRGGYTF
clone size: .; D gene: TRBD1; J gene: TRBJ1-1; V gene: TRBV5-1; CDR3 DNA: TGCGCCAGCAGCTTGGATACGGCAGGGGGCTTGAACACTGAAGCTTTCTTT; CDR3 protein: CASSLDTAGGLNTEAFF
clone size: once; D gene: TRBD1; J gene: TRBJ1-3; V gene: TRBV27; CDR3 DNA: TGTGCCCCCTCCACAGGGGTCCTATATACTTCCGGAAACACCATATATTTT; CDR3 protein: CAPSTGVLYTSGNTIYF
clone size: once; D gene: .; J gene: TRBJ1-5; V gene: TRBV6-1; CDR3 DNA: TGTGCCAGCAGTGAAGTAACAGGGAGCCAGCCCCAGCATTTT; CDR3 protein: CASSEVTGSQPQHF
clone size: .; D gene: TRBD1; J gene: TRBJ1-2; V gene: TRBV6-1; CDR3 DNA: TGTGCCAGCAGTGAAACTATTACAGGGGGAGGCTACACCTTC; CDR3 protein: CASSETITGGGYTF
clone size: .; D gene: TRBD2; J gene: TRBJ2-1; V gene: TRBV7-2; CDR3 DNA: TGTGCCAGCAGCTTATCAGTAGGGACTAGTCTTCTTGAGCAGTTCTTC; CDR3 protein: CASSLSVGTSLLEQFF
clone size: .; D gene: TRBD2; J gene: TRBJ2-1; V gene: TRBV14; CDR3 DNA: TGTGCCAGCAGCCAGGGCGGACTAGCGGGGGCCCCTAGCTCCTACAATGAGCAGTTCTTC; CDR3 protein: CASSQGGLAGAPSSYNEQFF
clone size: .; D gene: .; J gene: TRBJ1-5; V gene: TRBV7-2; CDR3 DNA: TGTGCCAGCAGCTTAATGGCAAATCAGCCCCAGCATTTT; CDR3 protein: CASSLMANQPQHF
clone size: .; D gene: .; J gene: TRBJ1-2; V gene: TRBV9; CDR3 DNA: TGTGCCAGCAGCGTAGAAGCGACCGCTGCTCGTAGAGGCTACACCTTC; CDR3 protein: CASSVEATAARRGYTF
clone size: .; D gene: .; J gene: TRBJ1-5; V gene: TRBV10-3; CDR3 DNA: TGTGCCATCAGTAACGAGGCAGCGAATCAGCCCCAGCATTTT; CDR3 protein: CAISNEAANQPQHF
clone size: few; D gene: .; J gene: TRBJ1-5; V gene: TRBV6-1; CDR3 DNA: TGTGCCAGCAGTGGCAGACAGTACAATCAGCCCCAGCATTTT; CDR3 protein: CASSGRQYNQPQHF
clone size: .; D gene: TRBD1; J gene: TRBJ2-3; V gene: TRBV27; CDR3 DNA: TGTGCCAGCAGTTTTAGACAGGGTAGGACAGATACGCAGTATTTT; CDR3 protein: CASSFRQGRTDTQYF